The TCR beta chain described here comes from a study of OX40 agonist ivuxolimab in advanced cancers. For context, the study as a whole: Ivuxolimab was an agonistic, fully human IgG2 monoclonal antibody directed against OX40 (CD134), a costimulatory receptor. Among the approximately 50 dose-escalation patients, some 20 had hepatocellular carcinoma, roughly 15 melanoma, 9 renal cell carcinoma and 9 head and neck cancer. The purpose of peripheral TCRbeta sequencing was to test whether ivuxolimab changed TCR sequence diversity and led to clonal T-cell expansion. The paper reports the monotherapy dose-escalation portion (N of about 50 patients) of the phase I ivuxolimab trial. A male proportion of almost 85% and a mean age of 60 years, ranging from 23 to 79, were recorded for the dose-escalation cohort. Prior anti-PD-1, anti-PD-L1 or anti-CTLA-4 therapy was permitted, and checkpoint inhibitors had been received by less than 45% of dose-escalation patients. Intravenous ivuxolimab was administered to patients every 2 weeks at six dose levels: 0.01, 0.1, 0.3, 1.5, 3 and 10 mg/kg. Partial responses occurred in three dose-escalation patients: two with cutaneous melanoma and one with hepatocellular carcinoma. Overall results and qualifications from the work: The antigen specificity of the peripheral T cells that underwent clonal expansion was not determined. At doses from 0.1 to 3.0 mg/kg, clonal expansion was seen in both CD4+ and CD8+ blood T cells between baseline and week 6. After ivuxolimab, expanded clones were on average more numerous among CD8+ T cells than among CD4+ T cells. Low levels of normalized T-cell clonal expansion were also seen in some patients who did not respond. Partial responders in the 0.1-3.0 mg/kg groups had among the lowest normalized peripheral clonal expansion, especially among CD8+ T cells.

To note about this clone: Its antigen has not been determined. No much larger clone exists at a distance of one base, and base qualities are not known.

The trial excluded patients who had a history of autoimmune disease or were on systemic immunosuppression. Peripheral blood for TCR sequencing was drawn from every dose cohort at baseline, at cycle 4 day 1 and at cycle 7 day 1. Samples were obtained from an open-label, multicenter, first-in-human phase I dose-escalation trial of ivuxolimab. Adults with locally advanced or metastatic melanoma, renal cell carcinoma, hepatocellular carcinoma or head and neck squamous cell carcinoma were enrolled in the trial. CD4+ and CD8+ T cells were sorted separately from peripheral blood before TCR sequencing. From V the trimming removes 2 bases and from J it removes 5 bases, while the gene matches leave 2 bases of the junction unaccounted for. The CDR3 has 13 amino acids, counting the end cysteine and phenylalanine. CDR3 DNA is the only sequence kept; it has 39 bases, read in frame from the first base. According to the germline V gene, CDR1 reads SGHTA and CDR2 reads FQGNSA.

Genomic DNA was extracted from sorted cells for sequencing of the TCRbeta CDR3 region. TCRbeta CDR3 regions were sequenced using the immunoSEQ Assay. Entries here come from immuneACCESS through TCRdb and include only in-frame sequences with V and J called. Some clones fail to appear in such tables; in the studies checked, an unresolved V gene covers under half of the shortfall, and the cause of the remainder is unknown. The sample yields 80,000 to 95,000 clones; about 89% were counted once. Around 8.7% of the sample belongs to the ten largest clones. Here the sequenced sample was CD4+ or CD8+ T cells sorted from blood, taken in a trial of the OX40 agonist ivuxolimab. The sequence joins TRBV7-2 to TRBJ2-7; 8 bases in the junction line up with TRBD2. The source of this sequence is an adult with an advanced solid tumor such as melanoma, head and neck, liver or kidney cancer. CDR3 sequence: CASSLQRENEQYF. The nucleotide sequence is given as TGTGCCAGCAGCTTACAGCGGGAGAACGAGCAGTACTTC.